This TCR beta chain was observed in a study of response to subunit inactivated influenza vaccine. Findings and limits, study-wide: The authors suggested that few new T cells are recruited per seasonal influenza vaccination.

To note about this clonotype: Its antigen remains unknown.

Germline lookup yields CDR1 SGHVS and CDR2 FNYEAQ. The V end lost 1 base, the J end lost 0 bases, and 16 bases lay between the germline ends. The CDR3 is 17 residues long. MiXCR was run by TCRdb on the RT-PCR reads, yielding one entry per CDR3 protein. The sample comprises about 170,000 distinct CDR3 sequences, approximately 12% of which are singletons, and less than 30% rests with the top ten. These data were likewise used in another study, on T cells expressing NK-cell markers. From that study: A 5'RACE template switching approach incorporating UMIs was used to make TCR beta cDNA. Each TCR beta repertoire originated in sorted T cells that were CD3+CD56+NKG2C+, CD3+CD56+NKG2C- or CD3+CD56-NKG2C+. Several of the experiments relied on an anti-gamma-delta TCR antibody so that only alpha-beta TCR T cells were sorted. Also leading the CD3+CD56-NKG2C+ fraction in several donors were these clonotypes.

The clonotype comes from a man aged 50 or older who received an inactivated influenza vaccine. The V gene is TRBV7-6, the J gene TRBJ2-7, with D tentatively TRBD2 (6 bases). The specimen was CD8+ T cells sorted from PBMCs, collected about 13 days after vaccination. The CDR3: CASSLGGAGDPSYEQYF. CDR3 DNA sequence: TGTGCCAGCAGCTTAGGGGGAGCGGGCGACCCCTCCTACGAGCAGTACTTC.